This passage covers 17 T cell receptor beta chains from one sample sequenced in a study of T-cell memory formation after mild COVID-19. TCRdb reprocessed the 5' RACE reads with MiXCR, giving one entry per CDR3 protein. This sample has 300,000 to 400,000 distinct CDR3 sequences, with roughly 15% found just once. Sequencing was carried out using PBMCs or a T cell subset sorted from them (not recorded which). The source of these receptors is a man younger than 35 who had mild COVID-19 (a few samples of this study predate the infection). Cell type and time point are not known.

A few counts support this clonotype. V is TRBV19 and J is TRBJ2-3, with TRBD1 matching 7 bases. The CDR3 runs 13 residues. The germline V gene encodes CDR1 LNHDA and CDR2 SQIVND (reference sequence). V shed 3 bases and J 4 bases; nucleotides not matched to a gene: 1. CDR3 sequence reads: CASSIGQADTQYF. The DNA for the CDR3 is TGTGCCAGTAGTATTGGACAGGCAGATACGCAGTATTTT.

The CDR3 loop is CASSFQGARETQYF. For the CDR3, the DNA is TGTGCCAGCAGTTTCCAGGGGGCCAGGGAGACCCAGTACTTC. The chain couples TRBV28 to TRBJ2-5; 8 nucleotides line up with TRBD1. This CDR3 is built from 14 residues. Germline CDR1 MDHEN, CDR2 SYDVKM. Unmatched junction bases numbered 5, after V lost 3 bases and J lost 5 bases.

This sequence joins TRBV6-5 and TRBJ1-2; TRBD1 might be the D (5 bases). The germline V gene encodes CDR1 MNHEY and CDR2 SVGAGI. Trimming cost V 1 base and J 0 bases, with 12 bases left between them. The CDR3 extends over 16 amino acids. The CDR3 region is CASSYFGGDSNYGYTF. The CDR3 nucleotides read TGTGCCAGCAGTTACTTTGGGGGAGACTCTAACTATGGCTACACCTTC.

The gene calls are TRBV7-9 and TRBJ1-6; the D gene is possibly TRBD1 (5 bases). The germline V gene has CDR1 SEHNR and CDR2 FQNEAQ (reference sequence). The CDR3 consists of 17 residues. The V end lost 4 bases, the J end lost 0 bases, and 13 bases lay between the germline ends. CDR3 amino acids: CASSSGQMSSYNSPLHF. Here the CDR3 DNA reads TGTGCCAGCAGCTCCGGACAAATGAGCTCCTATAATTCACCCCTCCACTTT.

This clonotype was detected a few times. This may come from a read error, since a much larger clone is one base off. The gene calls are TRBV7-3 and TRBJ2-7; 10 bases map to TRBD1. The V segment lost 4 bases and the J segment 5 bases; nucleotides outside the gene matches: 2. The CDR3 covers 13 residues. Germline V CDR1 and CDR2: SGHTA, FQGTGA. The CDR3 reads CASSYGTGDEQYF. The CDR3 DNA is TGTGCCAGCAGCTACGGGACAGGGGACGAGCAGTACTTC.

This rearrangement joins TRBV28 to TRBJ2-4, with 7 nucleotides matching TRBD1. The length of the CDR3 is 13 residues. J lost 9 bases, V lost 7 bases, and 9 bases had no gene match. Per the germline V gene, CDR1 is MDHEN and CDR2 is SYDVKM. The CDR3 here is CASTAAGTAIQYF. The CDR3 DNA reads as TGTGCCAGCACCGCAGCCGGGACAGCCATTCAGTACTTC. Full variable domain (remainder filled in from reference TRBV28 and TRBJ2-4): DVKVTQSSRYLVKRTGEKVFLECVQDMDHENMFWYRQDPGLGLRLIYFSYDVKMKEKGDIPEGYSVSREKKERFSLILESASTNQTSMYLCASTAAGTAIQYFGAGTRLSVL.

The chain combines TRBV11-2 with TRBJ1-1; 9 positions match TRBD1. This CDR3 comprises 17 residues. Germline lookup yields CDR1 SGHAT and CDR2 FQNNGV. With V trimmed by 4 bases and J by 5 bases, 14 bases remained unmatched. CDR3 sequence: CASSSPTGGSGGTEAFF. The CDR3 nucleotides read TGTGCCAGCAGCTCCCCGACAGGGGGATCAGGGGGGACTGAAGCTTTCTTT.

The gene calls are TRBV7-3 and TRBJ1-2; 9 positions match TRBD1. The CDR3 sequence is 16 residues long. From germline, CDR1 is SGHTA and CDR2 FQGTGA. With V trimmed by 5 bases and J by 7 bases, 14 bases remained unmatched. The CDR3, as DNA: TGTGCCAGCAGCGCCCCACATGGACAGGGGATCAGTGGCTACACCTTC. Its protein product is CASSAPHGQGISGYTF.

This clonotype was counted a few times. The gene calls are TRBV6-2 or TRBV6-3 and TRBJ1-1; TRBD1 is a possible D gene (5 bases). The CDR3 is made up of 12 amino acids. CDR1 and CDR2 from the germline V gene are MNHEY and SVGEGT. This chain's CDR3 is CVLGGRNTEAFF. The CDR3 bases are TGTGTCCTGGGGGGAAGGAACACTGAAGCTTTCTTT.

The chain is built from TRBV4-1 and TRBJ2-7; D is possibly TRBD2 (7 bases). Germline V CDR1 and CDR2: MGHRA, YSYEKL. Trimming stripped 1 base from V and 7 bases from J, with 14 bases between. CDR3 size: 14 residues. CDR3 nucleotide sequence: TGCGCCAGCAGCCAAGTTGCGGGGGCGGGGGAGCAGTACGTC. Translation: CASSQVAGAGEQYV.

V is TRBV28 and J is TRBJ1-6, with D perhaps matching TRBD1 (6 bases). This CDR3 is 15 amino acids long. V was shortened by 5 bases and J by 9 bases, with 17 bases between the two germline ends. Germline lookup yields CDR1 MDHEN and CDR2 SYDVKM. In nucleotides, the CDR3 is TGTGCCAGCAGTCCGGGGGACATAGGATTTTCACCCCTCCACTTT. This sequence encodes CASSPGDIGFSPLHF.

The chain recombines TRBV4-3 with TRBJ1-2; weak D call: TRBD1 (5 bases). This CDR3 has 14 residues. Trimming removed 0 bases from V and 3 bases from J, with 8 bases in between. CDR1 is LGHNA, CDR2 YSLEER, per germline. The CDR3 spells CASSQDPTDYGYTF. The CDR3 coding sequence is TGCGCCAGCAGCCAAGATCCGACAGACTATGGCTACACCTTC.

The V gene is TRBV3-1, the J gene TRBJ1-4; TRBD1 might be the D (6 bases). This CDR3 has 14 amino acids. V dropped 5 bases and J dropped 8 bases, with 15 bases sitting between them. Germline values: CDR1 LGHDT, CDR2 YNNKEL (reference sequence). CDR3 sequence: CASSDRIIGEKLFF. DNA of the CDR3: TGTGCCAGCAGCGACAGGATAATAGGAGAAAAACTGTTTTTT.

This clonotype was observed a handful of times. This chain connects TRBV28 to TRBJ2-4; 7 nucleotides align to TRBD1. This CDR3 contains 13 residues. Germline CDR1 MDHEN, CDR2 SYDVKM. The V and J ends lost 4 bases and 12 bases, in that order; junction bases with no gene match: 9. CDR3 coding DNA: TGTGCCAGCAGTTCCGGGACAGAAATTACTCAGTACTTC. Protein sequence: CASSSGTEITQYF.

This clonotype was counted between two and nine times. The rearrangement joins TRBV12-3 or TRBV12-4 to TRBJ2-3; 7 bases fit TRBD2. The CDR3 extends over 18 amino acids. The V gene end was trimmed by 2 bases and the J gene end by 0 bases; junction bases not matched to a gene: 11. The CDR3 spells CASSLSSAGVTSTDTQYF. The CDR3 DNA follows: TGTGCCAGCAGTTTAAGTAGTGCGGGGGTGACTAGCACAGATACGCAGTATTTT.

The chain couples TRBV5-1 to TRBJ2-3; 12 bases fit TRBD2. Losses at the gene ends were 5 bases for V and 3 bases for J; bases not matched to a gene: 10. The CDR3 contains 17 residues. Per the germline V gene, CDR1 is SGHRS and CDR2 is YFSETQ. DNA for the CDR3: TGCGCCAGCAGTAGGATAGGACTAGCGGGGACTACAGATACGCAGTATTTT. It is translated as CASSRIGLAGTTDTQYF.

This clonotype was recorded at least ten times. The V and J genes are TRBV20-1 and TRBJ2-3, with 8 bases matching TRBD1. Germline CDR1 is DFQATT and CDR2 is SNEGSKA (reference sequence). Losses at the gene ends were 5 bases for V and 4 bases for J; bases not matched to a gene: 5. The CDR3 contains 13 residues. CDR3 coding DNA: TGCAGTGCTCACGGACAGGGCGCAGATACGCAGTATTTT. Translating gives CSAHGQGADTQYF.